The 24 T cell receptor beta chains reported below all come from one sample, sequenced in a study of chemoradiotherapy in HPV16-positive cancers (dated 2022 in TCRdb). The library came from the immunoSEQ multiplex PCR assay. The table comes from immuneACCESS by way of TCRdb, which keeps in-frame sequences with V and J called. Part of the clones is missing from these tables; in studies checked, under half for an unresolved V gene and the rest for unknown reasons. The sample yields around 8,000 clones; roughly 70% were counted once. The top ten constitute less than 25% of the sample. Collection took place from a patient who underwent chemoradiotherapy. The receptors here all came from a human donor with HPV-associated anogenital cancer.

The genes are TRBV11-2 and TRBJ1-1; D uncertain. The germline CDR1 and CDR2 sequences are SGHAT and FQNNGV. The V gene lost 7 bases and the J gene lost 7 bases, with 13 bases spanning the gap. The CDR3 covers 12 residues. The CDR3 reads CASILWEGEAFF. CDR3 DNA: TGTGCCAGCATCCTGTGGGAGGGTGAAGCTTTCTTT.

The count of this clone is one. V is TRBV19 and J is TRBJ2-7, with D possibly matching TRBD2 (5 bases). Trimming removed 5 bases at V and 2 bases at J, with 19 bases between. CDR1 is LNHDA and CDR2 is SQIVND in the germline V gene (reference sequence). The CDR3 is 16 amino acids. CDR3 loop: CASSPDAGLGAYEQYF. The CDR3 region has the DNA TGTGCCAGTAGTCCCGACGCAGGACTGGGCGCCTACGAGCAGTACTTC.

By share, this clone counts as large. The chain links TRBV6-6 to TRBJ2-2, with a possible D match to TRBD1 (5 bases). Trimming shortened V by 6 bases and J by 1 base, and 9 bases separated the two germline ends. The length of the CDR3 is 14 residues. The germline gives CDR1 MNHNY, CDR2 SVGAGI (reference sequence). Here the CDR3 DNA reads TGTGCCAGCAGGTCCCAGGGGAACACCGGGGAGCTGTTTTTT. Residues: CASRSQGNTGELFF.

The rearrangement links TRBV5-1 to TRBJ2-7; D perhaps matches TRBD1 (5 bases). This CDR3 contains 12 residues. Trimming took 0 bases from V and 12 from J, leaving 13 bases between them. Germline V gene lookup returns CDR1 SGHRS and CDR2 YFSETQ. DNA for the CDR3: TGCGCCAGCAGCTTGGGGCAGGGTCCGCTGTACTTC. This codes for CASSLGQGPLYF.

This clone was counted between two and nine times. This chain connects TRBV2 to TRBJ1-5; D is perhaps TRBD1 (5 bases). Trimming cost V 5 bases and J 8 bases, with 13 bases left between them. Germline lookup yields CDR1 SNHLY and CDR2 FYNNEI. The CDR3 sequence is 13 residues long. The CDR3 coding sequence is TGTGCCAGCAGTCGGACATCCTATAAGCCCCAGCATTTT. Its translation is CASSRTSYKPQHF.

This rearrangement joins TRBV5-1 to TRBJ2-7, with TRBD2 identical over 13 bases. The V gene's germline CDR1 is SGHRS and CDR2 YFSETQ. This CDR3 is 15 amino acids long. J was trimmed by 3 bases and V by 3 bases; bases with no gene match: 3. The CDR3 is CASSSGLAGVYEQYF. The CDR3 region has the DNA TGCGCCAGCAGCTCCGGACTAGCGGGGGTCTACGAGCAGTACTTC.

This sequence joins TRBV20-1 and TRBJ1-1, with 11 nucleotides matching TRBD1. The J segment lost 10 bases and the V segment lost 4 bases, leaving 2 bases of the junction unmatched. The CDR3 runs 11 residues. Germline CDR1 is DFQATT and CDR2 is SNEGSKA (reference sequence). The CDR3 DNA follows: TGCAGTGCTAAGGACAGGGGGCGAGCTTTCTTT. Residues: CSAKDRGRAFF.

The chain combines TRBV5-1 with TRBJ2-5; maybe TRBD2 (5 bases). Deletions cut 4 bases from V and 1 base from J, with 14 bases between. Germline values: CDR1 SGHRS, CDR2 YFSETQ. The CDR3 has 15 residues. For the CDR3, the DNA is TGCGCCAGCAGCGACCCCGGAGGTGGCCAAGAGACCCAGTACTTC. Amino acid sequence: CASSDPGGGQETQYF.

The sample holds a few counts of this clone. The chain uses TRBV6-6 and TRBJ1-5; no clear D gene. CDR1 and CDR2 (germline): MNHNY, SVGAGI (reference sequence). V was clipped by 6 bases and J by 3 bases, with 9 bases between them. This CDR3 has 13 residues. CDR3 DNA: TGTGCCAGCAGCCCGACCCTCAATCAGCCCCAGCATTTT. It yields the protein CASSPTLNQPQHF.

The chain has TRBV10-3 and TRBJ2-3; D remains ambiguous. Deletions cut 5 bases from V and 3 bases from J, with 15 bases between. CDR1 is ENHRY, CDR2 SYGVKD, per germline. CDR3 length: 15 residues. The CDR3 region has the DNA TGTGCCATCAGTTGGAGTGCCTCCGGGACAGATACGCAGTATTTT. Its translation is CAISWSASGTDTQYF.

J is TRBJ2-1 and V is TRBV7-6; TRBD2 aligns across 8 bases. Trimming at V came to 1 base and at J to 7 bases, leaving 3 bases not matched to a gene. CDR1 is SGHVS and CDR2 is FNYEAQ in the germline V gene. The CDR3 totals 14 residues. The CDR3 loop is CASSLVPSGNEQFF. In DNA form, the CDR3 reads TGTGCCAGCAGCTTAGTTCCTAGCGGGAATGAGCAGTTCTTC.

The rearrangement uses TRBV4-2 and TRBJ2-1; D is possibly TRBD2 (5 bases). The germline V gene has CDR1 LGHNA and CDR2 YNFKEQ. The CDR3 spans 17 residues. Trimming pared 1 base from V and 3 bases from J, leaving 16 bases between. The CDR3 nucleotides are TGTGCCAGCAGCCAAGTGGCCCTACTAGGGAACTACAATGAGCAGTTCTTC. This translates into CASSQVALLGNYNEQFF.

V is TRBV2 and J is TRBJ2-7; D remains ambiguous. This CDR3 has 12 amino acids. Trimming removed 6 bases from V and 3 bases from J, with 9 bases in between. From germline, CDR1 is SNHLY and CDR2 FYNNEI. CDR3 DNA sequence: TGTGCCAGCAGAGGTTTGGACTACGAGCAGTACTTC. Its protein is CASRGLDYEQYF.

The gene calls are TRBV28 and TRBJ2-6; 10 bases are a match to TRBD1. The CDR3 has 20 amino acids. Unmatched junction bases numbered 19, after V lost 6 bases and J lost 5 bases. CDR1 is MDHEN and CDR2 is SYDVKM in the germline V gene. The CDR3: CASRRLGQGSLWGRANVLTF. The CDR3 DNA reads as TGTGCCAGCAGGAGATTGGGACAGGGGTCTCTCTGGGGCAGGGCCAACGTCCTGACTTTC.

The V call is TRBV11-2, the J call TRBJ1-3; D perhaps matches TRBD1 (6 bases). This CDR3 spans 15 amino acids. Deletions cut 5 bases from V and 2 bases from J, with 13 bases between. Per germline, CDR1 SGHAT and CDR2 FQNNGV. This chain's CDR3 is CASSRVTGTGNTIYF. The CDR3 bases are TGTGCCAGCAGCCGAGTTACAGGGACTGGAAACACCATATATTTT.

The chain couples TRBV18 to TRBJ1-2, with D unclear. The CDR3 runs to 13 residues. V lost 3 bases to trimming and J lost 5 bases, with 10 bases between them. The V gene's germline CDR1 is KGHSH and CDR2 LQKENI. CDR3 region: CASSPTEEYGYTF. CDR3 DNA sequence: TGTGCCAGCTCACCTACGGAGGAGTATGGCTACACCTTC.

The chain links TRBV19 to TRBJ2-7, with TRBD2 identical over 9 bases. The ends lost 8 bases at V and 9 bases at J; junction bases unmatched: 14. The germline V gene encodes CDR1 LNHDA and CDR2 SQIVND (reference sequence). This CDR3 is built from 14 residues. The CDR3 DNA reads as TGTGCCAGTCAGCGGAGAGGCGGGGGGGACGCGCAGTACTTC. Translated, it gives CASQRRGGGDAQYF.

This chain uses TRBV7-9 with TRBJ1-1; D gene unclear. Trimming left V 5 bases short and J 1 base short, with 11 bases between. This CDR3 is built from 14 residues. Per the germline V gene, CDR1 is SEHNR and CDR2 is FQNEAQ (reference sequence). Written as DNA, the CDR3 is TGTGCCAGCAGCAACCGGACGGGGAACACTGAAGCTTTCTTT. Amino acid sequence: CASSNRTGNTEAFF.

The chain has TRBV7-2 and TRBJ1-3; D not certain. Germline loops: CDR1 SGHTA, CDR2 FQGNSA. Trimming took 1 base from V and 8 from J, leaving 6 bases between them. CDR3 length: 12 amino acids. The CDR3 DNA sequence: TGTGCCAGCAGCTTAGTGGAAGACACCATATATTTT. Translated: CASSLVEDTIYF.

This chain connects TRBV6-6 to TRBJ2-7; 8 bases are a match to TRBD2. Per the germline V gene, CDR1 is MNHNY and CDR2 is SVGAGI (reference sequence). CDR3 length: 16 residues. The ends lost 0 bases at V and 2 bases at J; junction bases unmatched: 6. CDR3: CASSYSGGAPPYEQYF. DNA of the CDR3: TGTGCCAGCAGTTACTCCGGGGGGGCACCCCCCTACGAGCAGTACTTC.

J is TRBJ1-6 and V is TRBV30; D not certain. The CDR3 is 12 amino acids. Trimming took 8 bases from V and 6 from J, leaving 11 bases between them. Per the germline V gene, CDR1 is GTSNPN and CDR2 is SVGIG (reference sequence). The CDR3 bases are TGTGCCCAACAGACTTTTAATTCACCCCTCCACTTT. Translating gives CAQQTFNSPLHF. Combining the CDR3 with reference TRBV30 and TRBJ1-6 gives the whole variable domain SQTIHQWPATLVQPVGSPLSLECTVEGTSNPNLYWYRQAAGRGLQLLFYSVGIGQISSEVPQNLSASRPQDRQFILSSKKLLLSDSGFYLCAQQTFNSPLHFGNGTRLTVT.

The rearrangement joins TRBV2 to TRBJ2-7; D remains ambiguous. This CDR3 comprises 11 residues. In germline, CDR1 is SNHLY, CDR2 FYNNEI. The germline V and J ends were trimmed by 7 bases and 3 bases, with 7 bases remaining between them. The CDR3 DNA reads as TGTGCCAGCAATCGCGACTACGAGCAGTACTTC. Amino acids: CASNRDYEQYF. Full variable domain (rest looked up from reference TRBV2 and TRBJ2-7): EPEVTQTPSHQVTQMGQEVILRCVPISNHLYFYWYRQILGQKVEFLVSFYNNEISEKSEIFDDQFSVERPDGSNFTLKIRSTKLEDSAMYFCASNRDYEQYFGPGTRLTVT.

This sequence joins TRBV28 and TRBJ1-3; D gene ambiguous. V lost 5 bases, J lost 0 bases, and 11 bases lay in between. The germline CDR1 and CDR2 sequences are MDHEN and SYDVKM. CDR3 length: 15 amino acids. The CDR3 protein is CASSQARYSGNTIYF. In DNA, the CDR3 is TGTGCCAGCAGTCAAGCCCGGTACTCTGGAAACACCATATATTTT.

This sequence joins TRBV27 and TRBJ1-5, with D perhaps matching TRBD1 (5 bases). In germline, CDR1 is MNHEY, CDR2 SMNVEV (reference sequence). The CDR3 loop spans 15 amino acids. Trimming removed 4 bases from V and 6 bases from J, with 16 bases in between. CDR3 DNA: TGTGCCAGCAGTTACGCAGGGAACTCAATTCAGCCCCAGCATTTT. Protein product: CASSYAGNSIQPQHF.